This TCR beta chain was sequenced in a study of cytomegalovirus exposure and HLA in healthy donors. PCR used 60 Vbeta primers and 13 Jbeta primers. Assay used: immunoSEQ multiplex PCR; TCRdb lists only in-frame clones, some missing. This table holds 150,000 to 200,000 clones. About this clone itself: The antigen is undetermined.

The CDR3 is 16 residues long. The germline CDR1 and CDR2 sequences are MNHEY and SVGAGI. V lost 4 bases and J lost 9; bases outside the gene matches: 11. Study-wide results and limits: A link between a missense DCLRE1C variant and TCR beta V- and J-gene trimming emerged from a later analysis. The study recorded 150 to 200 TCR beta chains that were cytomegalovirus-associated. Per a prior analysis, the majority of TCR beta V segments were productive roughly 87% or roughly 30% of the time.

Sequenced sample: PBMCs. The rearrangement links TRBV6-5 to TRBJ2-1, with 11 bases aligning to TRBD2. This sequence originates from a woman aged 55 to 70 in good health and CMV-seronegative. The CDR3 sequence: CASSSLTSGNRVEQFF. Written as DNA, the CDR3 is TGTGCCAGCAGTTCCCTGACTAGCGGGAACAGAGTTGAGCAGTTCTTC.